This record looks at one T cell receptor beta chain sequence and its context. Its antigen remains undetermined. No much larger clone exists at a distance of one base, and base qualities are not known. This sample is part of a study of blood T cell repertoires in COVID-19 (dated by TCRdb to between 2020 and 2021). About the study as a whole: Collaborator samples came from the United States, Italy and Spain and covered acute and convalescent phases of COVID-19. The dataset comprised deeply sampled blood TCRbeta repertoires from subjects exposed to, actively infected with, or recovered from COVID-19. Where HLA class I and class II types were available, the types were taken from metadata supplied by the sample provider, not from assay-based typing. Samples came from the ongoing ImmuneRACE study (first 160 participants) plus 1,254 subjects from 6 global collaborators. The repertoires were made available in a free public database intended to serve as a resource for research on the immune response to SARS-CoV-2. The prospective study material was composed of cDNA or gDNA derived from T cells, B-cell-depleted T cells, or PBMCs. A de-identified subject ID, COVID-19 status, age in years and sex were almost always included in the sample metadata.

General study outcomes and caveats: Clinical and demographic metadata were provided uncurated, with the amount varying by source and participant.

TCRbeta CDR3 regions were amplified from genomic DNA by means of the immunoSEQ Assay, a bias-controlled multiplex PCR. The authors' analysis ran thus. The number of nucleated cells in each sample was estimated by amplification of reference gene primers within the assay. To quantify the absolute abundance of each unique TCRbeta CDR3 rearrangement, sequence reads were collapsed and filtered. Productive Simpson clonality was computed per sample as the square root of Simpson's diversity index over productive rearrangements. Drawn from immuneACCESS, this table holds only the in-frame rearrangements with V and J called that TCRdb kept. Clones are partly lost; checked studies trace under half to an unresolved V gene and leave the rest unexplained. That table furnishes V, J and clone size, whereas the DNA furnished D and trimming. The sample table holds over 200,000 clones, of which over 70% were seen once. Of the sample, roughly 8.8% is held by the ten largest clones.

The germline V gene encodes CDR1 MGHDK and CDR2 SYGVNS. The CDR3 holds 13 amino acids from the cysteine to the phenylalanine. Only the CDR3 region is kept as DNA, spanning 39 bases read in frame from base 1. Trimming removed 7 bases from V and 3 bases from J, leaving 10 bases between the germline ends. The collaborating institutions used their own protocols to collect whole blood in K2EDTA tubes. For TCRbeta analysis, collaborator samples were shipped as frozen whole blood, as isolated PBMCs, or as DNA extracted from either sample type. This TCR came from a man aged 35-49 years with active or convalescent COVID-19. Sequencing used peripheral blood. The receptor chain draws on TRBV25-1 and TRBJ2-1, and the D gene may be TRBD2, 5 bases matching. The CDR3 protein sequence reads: CASTFGIYNEQFF. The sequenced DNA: TGTGCCAGCACTTTCGGGATCTACAATGAGCAGTTCTTC.